A selection of T cell receptor beta chains follows, all from one sample in a study of CD8+ T cells in alopecia areata. Produced via immunoSEQ multiplex PCR; TCRdb's table is partial and in-frame only. Among under 250,000 clones listed, roughly 50% were seen once. The sample taken for sequencing was CD8+ T cells sorted from blood. The receptors were gathered from a human donor in good health. The CDR3 runs from the conserved cysteine through the conserved F or W. The D gene is left open where the match is weak. Rows may omit the clone size; those that give it use once, few, many or a size class.

v_call	d_call	clone_size	cdr3_length	j_call	cdr3_aa	cdr3_nt
TRBV15	TRBD2	NA	15	TRBJ2-5	CATSLGGVGSETQYF	TGTGCCACCAGCCTCGGGGGGGTTGGGTCGGAGACCCAGTACTTC
TRBV6-5	TRBD1	NA	16	TRBJ2-1	CASSYSSGQVYNEQFF	TGTGCCAGCAGTTACTCGAGCGGACAGGTCTACAATGAGCAGTTCTTC
TRBV6-5	NA	NA	14	TRBJ2-7	CASSIAGATYEQYF	TGTGCCAGCAGTATTGCGGGGGCGACCTACGAGCAGTACTTC
TRBV4-1	TRBD1	NA	13	TRBJ1-1	CASSHPGQVEAFF	TGCGCCAGCAGCCACCCGGGACAGGTTGAAGCTTTCTTT
TRBV13	NA	few	12	TRBJ1-4	CASSSLNEKLFF	TGTGCCAGCAGCTCCCTCAATGAAAAACTGTTTTTT
TRBV19	TRBD2	NA	14	TRBJ2-1	CASSSPSGVDEQFF	TGTGCCAGTAGTTCACCTAGCGGGGTCGATGAGCAGTTCTTC
TRBV5-6	TRBD1	NA	16	TRBJ2-7	CASSPPWTGSFYEQYF	TGTGCCAGCAGTCCTCCCTGGACAGGATCGTTCTACGAGCAGTACTTC
TRBV6-5	NA	NA	13	TRBJ2-3	CASSYSDTDTQYF	TGTGCCAGCAGTTATTCCGACACAGATACGCAGTATTTT
TRBV7-9	NA	few	12	TRBJ2-1	CASSPRDNEQFF	TGTGCCAGCAGCCCTAGGGACAATGAGCAGTTCTTC
TRBV27	NA	NA	16	TRBJ1-1	CASSTTGLRGDTEAFF	TGTGCCAGCAGTACCACGGGACTGCGGGGGGACACTGAAGCTTTCTTT
TRBV6-5	NA	NA	14	TRBJ1-1	CASIAGSWKTEAFF	TGTGCCAGCATCGCGGGATCGTGGAAGACTGAAGCTTTCTTT
TRBV30	NA	NA	14	TRBJ2-7	CAWGEYQAPYEQYF	TGTGCCTGGGGGGAGTACCAAGCGCCCTACGAGCAGTACTTC
TRBV19	NA	NA	13	TRBJ2-7	CASSPGQTYEQYF	TGTGCCAGTAGCCCAGGCCAGACCTACGAGCAGTACTTC
TRBV5-4	TRBD1	NA	15	TRBJ1-6	CASSWGTANNSPLHF	TGTGCCAGCAGCTGGGGGACAGCTAATAATTCACCCCTCCACTTT
TRBV5-4	TRBD1	NA	14	TRBJ1-2	CASSYRGENYGYTF	TGTGCCAGCAGCTACAGGGGGGAAAACTATGGCTACACCTTC
TRBV30	NA	once	11	TRBJ1-1	CASNMNTEAFF	TGTGCCTCTAACATGAACACTGAAGCTTTCTTT
TRBV5-4	NA	NA	14	TRBJ2-3	CASSPRWGADTQYF	TGTGCCAGCAGCCCCCGTTGGGGAGCAGATACGCAGTATTTT
TRBV2	NA	NA	11	TRBJ2-2	CASSVTGELFF	TGTGCCAGCAGTGTAACCGGGGAGCTGTTTTTT
TRBV29-1	NA	NA	14	TRBJ1-2	CSVDEGLANYGYTF	TGCAGCGTTGATGAGGGATTGGCTAACTATGGCTACACCTTC
TRBV27	NA	NA	17	TRBJ2-3	CASSPRGSLGGTDTQYF	TGTGCCAGCAGTCCCCGGGGTTCCCTAGGGGGCACAGATACGCAGTATTTT